Listed below are T cell receptor beta chains from one sample, sequenced in a study of OX40 agonist ivuxolimab in advanced cancers. The table came from immunoSEQ multiplex PCR; TCRdb's copy has only in-frame clones and leaves some out. The top ten hold 3% to 4.5% of the sample, which has 90,000 to 100,000 clones, approximately 85% seen once. The sample consisted of CD4+ or CD8+ T cells sorted from blood, taken in a trial of the OX40 agonist ivuxolimab. The receptors stem from an adult with an advanced solid tumor such as melanoma, head and neck, liver or kidney cancer. Each CDR3 is given with its conserved first and last residue. Fields, in order: CDR3 length, J gene, V gene, D gene, clone size, CDR3 protein, CDR3 DNA. The D gene is left open where the match is weak. Clone size is shown for a subset of rows, as once, few, many or a class of expanded clone.

20,TRBJ1-6,TRBV4-3,.,.,CASSQEVGRGAGSYNSPLHF,TGCGCCAGCAGCCAAGAAGTGGGACGGGGCGCAGGGTCCTATAATTCACCCCTCCACTTT
15,TRBJ2-7,TRBV7-3,.,.,CASSPGTLRNYEQYF,TGTGCCAGCAGCCCTGGGACCCTGAGGAACTACGAGCAGTACTTC
12,TRBJ2-1,TRBV19,TRBD1,.,CASTDRYNEQFF,TGTGCCAGTACGGACAGGTACAATGAGCAGTTCTTC
14,TRBJ2-7,TRBV27,TRBD1,.,CASSSITGVLEQYF,TGTGCCAGCAGTTCGATCACAGGGGTTCTAGAGCAGTACTTC
13,TRBJ2-7,TRBV10-3,.,.,CAISENRDHEQYF,TGTGCCATCAGTGAAAACAGGGACCACGAGCAGTACTTC
14,TRBJ2-1,TRBV5-1,TRBD2,.,CASSFTSGRGEQFF,TGCGCCAGCAGCTTTACTAGCGGGAGAGGCGAGCAGTTCTTC
14,TRBJ2-1,TRBV6-1,.,.,CASQSNRDLGEQFF,TGTGCCAGCCAAAGCAACAGGGACCTAGGTGAGCAGTTCTTC
15,TRBJ2-2,TRBV7-2,TRBD1,once,CASSFGTGNTGELFF,TGTGCCAGCAGCTTTGGGACAGGAAACACCGGGGAGCTGTTTTTT
13,TRBJ2-7,TRBV19,TRBD2,few,CASSIRTSDEQYF,TGTGCCAGTAGTATTCGGACTAGCGATGAGCAGTACTTC
14,TRBJ1-4,TRBV4-2,TRBD1,.,CASSFDRADEKLFF,TGTGCCAGCAGCTTCGACAGGGCTGATGAAAAACTGTTTTTT
15,TRBJ2-2,TRBV28,TRBD2,.,CASSPPGGYTGELFF,TGTGCCAGCAGTCCTCCGGGGGGGTACACCGGGGAGCTGTTTTTT
15,TRBJ2-2,TRBV7-2,.,.,CASSFRGGNTGELFF,TGTGCCAGCAGCTTCCGAGGGGGGAACACCGGGGAGCTGTTTTTT